Following are 25 T cell receptor beta chains from one sample sequenced in a study of shared clonotypes between healthy human individuals. The protocol was immunoSEQ multiplex PCR, while the TCRdb copy is restricted to in-frame clones and leaves out a portion. This sample carries 110,000 or so clones, around 68% of them seen once, and the ten largest clones take about 24%. Sequenced: memory CD8+ T cells sorted from blood. The subset is: CD45RO+ cells pooled with CCR7-negative TemRA cells. Receptor source: a woman aged 25 to 39 in good health.

This clone was found many times. The J gene is TRBJ2-7, the V gene TRBV7-3; 7 positions agree with TRBD2. The CDR3 runs to 16 residues. Germline V gene sequence: CDR1 SGHTA, CDR2 FQGTGA. The trim removed 2 bases at V and 6 bases at J, leaving 13 bases unmatched. This chain's CDR3 is CASSLLAGVGVGEQYF. CDR3 DNA sequence: TGTGCCAGCAGCTTACTTGCGGGAGTAGGGGTGGGCGAGCAGTACTTC.

This clone has only a few counts. The rearrangement uses TRBV5-1 and TRBJ2-2; 9 positions agree with TRBD1. The V segment lost 2 bases and the J segment 7 bases; nucleotides outside the gene matches: 6. Germline values: CDR1 SGHRS, CDR2 YFSETQ. This CDR3 contains 15 residues. The CDR3: CASSFGTGRIGELFF. DNA for the CDR3: TGCGCCAGCAGCTTTGGGACAGGGAGAATCGGGGAGCTGTTTTTT.

This sequence joins TRBV27 and TRBJ1-2; TRBD1 agrees at 9 bases. The V gene's germline CDR1 is MNHEY and CDR2 SMNVEV (reference sequence). This CDR3 has 14 amino acids. With 6 bases clipped from V and 3 bases from J, the junction kept 5 bases outside the gene matches. The CDR3 protein is CASRGQGMDYGYTF. CDR3 in DNA: TGTGCCAGCAGGGGACAGGGAATGGACTATGGCTACACCTTC.

V and J are TRBV27 and TRBJ1-2, with D unclear. There are 13 residues in the CDR3. Between the trimmed V and J ends, which lost 6 bases and 3 bases, there was a span of 11 bases. CDR1 MNHEY and CDR2 SMNVEV come from the germline V gene (reference sequence). DNA for the CDR3: TGTGCCAGCAGCGTCAGTCGGTACTATGGCTACACCTTC. The encoded protein is CASSVSRYYGYTF.

This clone appeared a few times. In nucleotides, the CDR3 is TGCGCCAGCAGCAAGGAGGCTAGCGGGTCCTCTTACAATGAGCAGTTCTTC. This sequence encodes CASSKEASGSSYNEQFF. This sequence joins TRBV5-1 and TRBJ2-1; TRBD2 aligns across 8 bases. V shed 4 bases and J 4 bases; nucleotides not matched to a gene: 13. Looked up from germline, CDR1 is SGHRS and CDR2 is YFSETQ. This CDR3 comprises 17 residues.

V is TRBV5-1 and J is TRBJ2-3; 8 bases align to TRBD2. V was pared by 6 bases and J by 4 bases, with 13 bases of the junction left unmatched. This CDR3 is 16 amino acids long. Germline V CDR1 and CDR2: SGHRS, YFSETQ. This CDR3 reads CASTRSTGLVSDTQYF. The DNA for the CDR3 is TGCGCCAGCACCCGGAGCACGGGACTAGTCTCAGATACGCAGTATTTT.

V and J are TRBV27 and TRBJ2-3; possible D gene TRBD2, 6 bases. CDR1 is MNHEY and CDR2 is SMNVEV in the germline V gene (reference sequence). Trimming left V 6 bases short and J 1 base short, with 11 bases between. This CDR3 comprises 14 residues. CDR3 residues: CASSARGCTDTQYF. CDR3 nucleotide sequence: TGTGCCAGCAGCGCCCGGGGGTGCACAGATACGCAGTATTTT.

The chain carries TRBV2 and TRBJ1-2, with D maybe TRBD1 (5 bases). The V gene's germline CDR1 is SNHLY and CDR2 FYNNEI. CDR3 size: 16 residues. The V and J ends lost 9 bases and 0 bases respectively, with 20 bases between them. DNA of the CDR3: TGTGCCAGATCGCTCCCTGGGGCCGACGCTAACTATGGCTACACCTTC. This gives the protein CARSLPGADANYGYTF.

This clone occurred a few times. This chain connects TRBV7-6 to TRBJ1-5, with no clear D. Germline V gives CDR1 SGHVS, CDR2 FNYEAQ. Trimming removed 2 bases from V and 5 bases from J, with 10 bases in between. The CDR3 runs 14 residues. CDR3 nucleotide sequence: TGTGCCAGCAGCTTAAGACCCGGACATCAGCCCCAGCATTTT. Amino acid sequence: CASSLRPGHQPQHF.

The chain employs TRBV28 and TRBJ2-7; D ambiguous. CDR3 length equals 15 residues. Trimming cost V 3 bases and J 2 bases, with 14 bases left between them. Germline CDR1 is MDHEN and CDR2 is SYDVKM. CDR3 DNA: TGTGCCAGCAGTTTGGAGTCAGTATTCCCCTACGAGCAGTACTTC. It specifies CASSLESVFPYEQYF.

J is TRBJ2-7 and V is TRBV15; TRBD2 agrees at 8 bases. The V gene's germline CDR1 is LNHNV and CDR2 YYDKDF (reference sequence). V was clipped by 3 bases and J by 3 bases; unmatched bases: 4. This CDR3 region has 14 residues. For the CDR3, the DNA is TGTGCCACCAGCAGGCGGGAGGCGATCTACGAGCAGTACTTC. Translated: CATSRREAIYEQYF.

The chain is built from TRBV4-2 and TRBJ2-1, with no clear D. V was pared by 0 bases and J by 0 bases, with 9 bases between. Germline loops: CDR1 LGHNA, CDR2 YNFKEQ. The CDR3 sequence is 16 residues long. CDR3 loop: CASSQDGGNSYNEQFF. DNA of the CDR3: TGTGCCAGCAGCCAAGACGGCGGAAACTCCTACAATGAGCAGTTCTTC.

This chain joins TRBV11-2 and TRBJ2-3, with D hard to call. Germline CDR1 and CDR2: SGHAT and FQNNGV. This CDR3 is 14 amino acids long. Between the trimmed V and J ends, which lost 5 bases and 6 bases, there was a span of 15 bases. The CDR3 coding sequence is TGTGCCAGCAGCCAAGGGCTAGAATCTGATACGCAGTATTTT. This encodes CASSQGLESDTQYF.

This clone was observed a handful of times. This chain joins TRBV6-5 and TRBJ2-7; 9 positions match TRBD1. CDR1 and CDR2 from the germline V gene are MNHEY and SVGAGI. With 5 bases clipped from V and 2 bases from J, the junction kept 1 base outside the gene matches. The CDR3 is 13 residues long. CDR3 DNA: TGTGCCAGCAGTGACAGGGGGGCCTACGAGCAGTACTTC. Its translation is CASSDRGAYEQYF.

This clone was seen a single time. This chain connects TRBV7-8 to TRBJ2-1; no clear D. Germline assignment: CDR1 SGHVS and CDR2 FQNEAQ. The V end was cut by 3 bases, the J end by 4 bases, with 7 bases between. CDR3 length: 13 residues. The CDR3 DNA reads as TGTGCCAGCAGCTTCCTTCAGTACAATGAGCAGTTCTTC. It translates to CASSFLQYNEQFF.

This chain uses TRBV11-2 with TRBJ2-1; 7 bases are a match to TRBD2. Germline CDR1 reads SGHAT; CDR2 reads FQNNGV. Unmatched junction bases numbered 2, after V lost 1 base and J lost 2 bases. The CDR3 is made up of 15 amino acids. The CDR3 loop is CASSLGTSAYNEQFF. CDR3 in DNA: TGTGCCAGCAGCTTAGGGACTAGTGCCTACAATGAGCAGTTCTTC. The entire variable domain, with the rest obtained from reference TRBV11-2 and TRBJ2-1, is as follows: EAGVAQSPRYKIIEKRQSVAFWCNPISGHATLYWYQQILGQGPKLLIQFQNNGVVDDSQLPKDRFSAERLKGVDSTLKIQPAKLEDSAVYLCASSLGTSAYNEQFFGPGTRLTVL.

This clone has a count of ten or more. The CDR3 DNA follows: TGTGCCATAGGAGAACAGGGGACGAACACTGAAGCTTTCTTT. This sequence encodes CAIGEQGTNTEAFF. The chain uses TRBV6-1 and TRBJ1-1, with 7 bases identical to TRBD1. V shed 10 bases, J shed 1 base, and the junction held 9 bases outside the gene matches. Germline V gene sequence: CDR1 MNHNS, CDR2 SASEGT. The CDR3 is made up of 14 amino acids.

This clone was picked up many times. The same CDR3 arises from other DNA sequences in this sample as well. In DNA, the CDR3 is TGTGCCAGCAGCTTGGTGTCAGAGTTTAACTATGGCTACACCTTC. As protein: CASSLVSEFNYGYTF. The chain combines TRBV5-8 with TRBJ1-2, with no clear D. Trimming removed 0 bases at V and 1 base at J, with 10 bases between. Germline-derived CDR1 and CDR2 are SGHTS and YDEGEE. There are 15 residues in the CDR3.

The genes are TRBV5-1 and TRBJ2-5; D is uncertain. The V end was cut by 2 bases, the J end by 3 bases, with 11 bases between. The CDR3 is 14 residues long. Germline V lookup: CDR1 SGHRS, CDR2 YFSETQ. The CDR3 region is CASSFRRAKETQYF. As DNA, the CDR3 is TGCGCCAGCAGCTTTCGGCGTGCTAAAGAGACCCAGTACTTC.

The V call is TRBV27, the J call TRBJ2-1; 10 nucleotides agree with TRBD2. Germline loops: CDR1 MNHEY, CDR2 SMNVEV (reference sequence). There are 18 residues in the CDR3. J was trimmed by 1 base and V by 7 bases; bases with no gene match: 13. In DNA form, the CDR3 reads TGTGCCAGCACGACGCTAGCGGGAGCTAGAGGATCCTACAATGAGCAGTTCTTC. The encoded protein is CASTTLAGARGSYNEQFF.

The rearrangement links TRBV28 to TRBJ1-4; TRBD1 aligns across 8 bases. The CDR3 covers 16 residues. The trim removed 6 bases at V and 9 bases at J, leaving 15 bases unmatched. Looked up from germline, CDR1 is MDHEN and CDR2 is SYDVKM. The CDR3 coding sequence is TGTGCCAGCAGCAGGAATACCGGACAGGGCTTGAAAAAACTGTTTTTT. Its protein product is CASSRNTGQGLKKLFF.

The rearrangement uses TRBV28 and TRBJ2-1, with D unresolved. The V end was cut by 7 bases, the J end by 4 bases, with 17 bases between. The CDR3 contains 15 residues. CDR1 is MDHEN, CDR2 SYDVKM, per germline. CDR3 protein: CASTRNTLQYNEQFF. Written as DNA, the CDR3 is TGTGCCAGCACGCGAAACACCCTCCAGTACAATGAGCAGTTCTTC.

In its sample, this clone was seen many times. The chain carries TRBV6-5 and TRBJ2-1; D remains unclear. The CDR3 sequence is 15 residues long. The V end lost 0 bases, the J end lost 5 bases, and 11 bases lay between the germline ends. Germline values: CDR1 MNHEY, CDR2 SVGAGI. The CDR3 loop is CASSYSDPRDNEQFF. The DNA for the CDR3 is TGTGCCAGCAGTTACTCGGATCCTAGGGACAATGAGCAGTTCTTC.

The V and J genes are TRBV9 and TRBJ1-2; D might be TRBD1 (6 bases). In germline, CDR1 is SGDLS, CDR2 YYNGEE. V gave up 3 bases and J gave up 13 bases, with 16 bases separating them. The CDR3 has 12 residues. CDR3 bases: TGTGCCAGCAGCGGGGGGCGGGCATTCCCCACCTTC. Translated, it gives CASSGGRAFPTF.

This chain joins TRBV5-1 and TRBJ1-2; 7 nucleotides agree with TRBD1. Germline V lookup: CDR1 SGHRS, CDR2 YFSETQ. V shed 3 bases and J 7 bases; nucleotides not matched to a gene: 15. This CDR3 region has 16 residues. The CDR3 sequence is CASSWSRQGGLCGYTF. In nucleotides, the CDR3 is TGCGCCAGCAGCTGGAGTCGACAGGGCGGCTTATGTGGCTACACCTTC.